The next 2 T cell receptor beta chains were all read from a single sample in a study of graft-versus-host responses after intestinal transplantation (dated by TCRdb to 2020 to 2023). Taken with the paper, the label for time point translates to: cells obtained before transplantation from donor or recipient. The method was the immunoSEQ multiplex PCR assay. TCRdb mirrors the immuneACCESS table, restricted to in-frame sequences. Some clones are absent from its copies; in checked studies, under half trace to an unresolved V gene, and the reason for the others is unknown. The sample includes fewer than 25,000 clones, with roughly 33% observed a single time. The top ten clones comprise 1.5% to 2% of the sample. This material consisted of alloreactive CD4+ T cells from a mixed lymphocyte reaction culture, taken before transplantation. The cell subset or site label here, explained by the study, means: CFSE-low proliferating T cells sorted from roughly six-day pre-transplant mixed lymphocyte reaction (GvH or HvG direction). Receptor source: a human patient who was an organ donor for intestinal transplantation.

This chain joins TRBV7-2 and TRBJ2-5; 8 positions match TRBD2. The J call may be faulty, since TRBJ2-7 better matches the DNA end. The CDR3 is made up of 15 amino acids. Germline assignment: CDR1 SGHTA and CDR2 FQGNSA. CDR3 sequence (DNA): TGTGCCAGCAGCTTAGGGGGACTAGTCTCTAACGAGCAGTACTTC. This gives the protein CASSLGGLVSNEQYF.

CDR3: CASSLSRGSTDTQYF. Written as DNA, the CDR3 is TGTGCCAGCAGCTTAAGCCGCGGGAGCACAGATACGCAGTATTTT. This rearrangement joins TRBV7-2 to TRBJ2-3, with D possibly matching TRBD2 (5 bases). From germline, CDR1 is SGHTA and CDR2 FQGNSA. There are 15 residues in the CDR3. V was clipped by 2 bases and J by 0 bases, with 9 bases between them.